This T cell receptor (beta chain) was obtained from a study of cytomegalovirus exposure and HLA in healthy donors. Findings and limits, study-wide: Per published reports, the classifier diagnosed cytomegalovirus status with high specificity and sensitivity.

Repertoires were generated with immunoSEQ multiplex PCR, while TCRdb's copy carries only in-frame clones and drops some. Of about 220,000 clones in the sample, 88% were seen once. The germline V gene has CDR1 ENHRY and CDR2 SYGVKD. This CDR3 contains 14 residues. The J segment lost 5 bases and the V segment lost 10 bases, leaving 10 bases of the junction unmatched. Note on this clone: What it recognizes is unknown.

Sequenced: PBMCs. The J gene is TRBJ2-2, the V gene TRBV10-3; TRBD2 matches at 7 bases. This TCR came from a woman aged 18-30 years in good health and CMV-seronegative. Here the CDR3 DNA reads TGTGCCACTGGGAGGGTGCTGGAAACCGGGGAGCTGTTTTTT. Its protein is CATGRVLETGELFF.